The present TCR beta chain was sequenced within a study of beta chain features in type 1 diabetes. Notes on this clone: The antigen is unknown.

Expressed TCRB transcripts were sequenced, since all the RNA that had been isolated was reverse transcribed. The protocol was immunoSEQ multiplex PCR, while the TCRdb copy is restricted to in-frame clones and leaves out a portion. The sample yields a few hundred thousand clones, roughly a tenth seen once. This CDR3 is 15 amino acids long. The germline gives CDR1 MDHEN, CDR2 SYDVKM. V lost 0 bases and J lost 3, with 12 bases in between. Study outcomes and limitations: Type 1 diabetes patients showed a moderate but significant shortening of TCRB CDR3s in all four CD4+ subsets.

This sequence originates from a man aged 25 to 45 with type 1 diabetes. The sequenced sample consisted of central memory CD4+ T cells from blood. The J gene is TRBJ2-7, the V gene TRBV28, with D perhaps matching TRBD2 (6 bases). The CDR3 coding sequence is TGTGCCAGCAGTTTATGGGGCGGGGCTAGCTACGAGCAGTACTTC. This translates into CASSLWGGASYEQYF.